This T cell receptor (beta chain) is from a study of blood T cell repertoires in COVID-19. About the research overall: Whether acute or convalescent, the COVID-19 samples came from the United States, Italy and Spain. Nucleic acid was either cDNA or gDNA, and it came from T cells, B-cell-depleted T cells, or PBMCs.

The authors' processing: Researchers report that nucleated cell counts were estimated from reference gene primer amplification. Here immunoSEQ multiplex PCR was the method, and the copy in TCRdb shows in-frame clones only, minus some. The V and J calls and clone size were taken over from that table, and D and trimming were inferred from the DNA. Of 150,000 to 200,000 clones listed, approximately 83% are singletons. Germline assignment: CDR1 MNHEY and CDR2 SMNVEV (reference sequence). The CDR3 spans 15 residues. J lost 5 bases, V lost 5 bases, and 5 bases had no gene match. The origin of this receptor is a human donor in a cohort sampled during active COVID-19. V is TRBV27 and J is TRBJ2-7; 14 nucleotides match TRBD2. Sequencing was done on a sample of peripheral blood. CDR3 sequence reads: CASSDPGLAGDEQYF. In nucleotides, the CDR3 is TGTGCCAGCAGTGATCCGGGACTAGCGGGAGACGAGCAGTACTTC.